The next 23 T cell receptor beta chains were all read from a single sample in a study of response to subunit inactivated influenza vaccine. TCRdb redid the calling of the RT-PCR reads with MiXCR, one entry per CDR3 protein. The sample lists around 320,000 distinct CDR3 sequences; approximately 20% were seen once. This sample comprised PBMCs from blood, obtained less than 22 months after vaccination. The receptors stem from a man in his fifties or sixties who received an inactivated influenza vaccine.

Only a few counts were recorded for this clonotype. This chain connects TRBV13 to TRBJ1-5; D is uncertain. The CDR3 is made up of 14 amino acids. The V gene's germline CDR1 is PRHDT and CDR2 FYEKMQ (reference sequence). V was pared by 2 bases and J by 2 bases, with 7 bases between. The CDR3 region is CASSLFGGNQPQHF. For the CDR3, the DNA is TGTGCCAGCAGCTTATTCGGGGGCAATCAGCCCCAGCATTTT.

The chain uses TRBV6-2 or TRBV6-3 and TRBJ2-2; D unresolved. The germline gives CDR1 MNHEY, CDR2 SVGEGT. The germline V and J ends were trimmed by 3 bases and 6 bases, with 8 bases remaining between them. CDR3 length equals 13 residues. The CDR3 DNA sequence: TGTGCCAGCAGTTATGGTATTCCCGGGGAGCTGTTTTTT. Protein: CASSYGIPGELFF.

The chain uses TRBV6-5 and TRBJ2-1; D call uncertain. Germline loops: CDR1 MNHEY, CDR2 SVGAGI. The CDR3 is made up of 16 amino acids. V was cut by 0 bases and J by 6 bases, with 15 bases left in between. CDR3 sequence reads: CASSYSWAAGSNEQFF. The CDR3 DNA reads as TGTGCCAGCAGTTACTCTTGGGCCGCTGGGTCCAATGAGCAGTTCTTC.

The genes are TRBV11-2 and TRBJ1-6; maybe TRBD1 (5 bases). This CDR3 has 19 amino acids. The germline V and J ends were trimmed by 7 bases and 9 bases, with 31 bases remaining between them. CDR1 is SGHAT and CDR2 is FQNNGV in the germline V gene. Here the CDR3 DNA reads TGTGCCAGCACCCGGGCCTTCGGTAGCCAGGGCGGTTGGGGTTCACCCCTCCACTTT. It translates to CASTRAFGSQGGWGSPLHF.

This clonotype was counted a few times. In nucleotides, the CDR3 is TGTGCCAGCTCAGCGCTCGGGGTGCCGAACACTGAAGCTTTCTTT. Translating it yields CASSALGVPNTEAFF. This sequence joins TRBV18 and TRBJ1-1; D uncertain. Germline V lookup: CDR1 KGHSH, CDR2 LQKENI. Trimming cost V 5 bases and J 1 base, with 14 bases left between them. The CDR3 is made up of 15 amino acids.

This clonotype was detected only a few times. The chain joins TRBV10-2 to TRBJ1-2, with 11 bases fitting TRBD1. The CDR3 runs 15 residues. Germline V gene lookup returns CDR1 WSHSY and CDR2 SAAADI. Losses at the gene ends were 4 bases for V and 4 bases for J; bases not matched to a gene: 5. The CDR3 is CASSAGTGGGYGYTF. The CDR3 DNA sequence: TGCGCCAGCAGTGCCGGGACAGGGGGTGGCTATGGCTACACCTTC.

The chain employs TRBV12-3 or TRBV12-4 and TRBJ1-2; D not certain. The CDR3 covers 12 residues. The ends were cut back, 5 bases at V and 1 base at J, with 5 bases in the middle. CDR3 DNA sequence: TGTGCCAGCAGTAAAAATAACTATGGCTACACCTTC. This codes for CASSKNNYGYTF.

This clonotype was counted a few times. J is TRBJ1-6 and V is TRBV7-2, with D possibly being TRBD1 (6 bases). The ends were cut back, 1 base at V and 7 bases at J, with 11 bases in the middle. Germline values: CDR1 SGHTA, CDR2 FQGNSA. The CDR3 is made up of 15 amino acids. DNA of the CDR3: TGTGCCAGCAGCTTAGGGGCAGGGGTCAATTCACCCCTCCACTTT. Encoded protein: CASSLGAGVNSPLHF.

This clonotype has just a few counts. This chain joins TRBV7-2 and TRBJ1-6; D not certain. CDR1 is SGHTA, CDR2 FQGNSA, per germline. V lost 5 bases to trimming and J lost 10 bases, with 12 bases between them. This CDR3 has 13 residues. The CDR3 nucleotides read TGTGCCAGCAGCAACCGAGGGCACTCACCCCTCCACTTT. Its protein product is CASSNRGHSPLHF.

V usage is TRBV6-5 and J usage is TRBJ2-7; D possibly corresponds to TRBD2 (6 bases). The germline V gene has CDR1 MNHEY and CDR2 SVGAGI. The CDR3 length is 14 residues. Trimming pared 2 bases from V and 7 bases from J, leaving 15 bases between. CDR3 region: CASSYALGRGEQYF. The CDR3 DNA is TGTGCCAGCAGTTACGCCCTCGGACGGGGGGAGCAGTACTTC.

This chain uses TRBV5-6 with TRBJ1-4; D perhaps matches TRBD1 (6 bases). The CDR3 has 15 amino acids. Trimming pared 0 bases from V and 5 bases from J, leaving 11 bases between. Per germline, CDR1 SGHDT and CDR2 YYEEEE. CDR3 DNA sequence: TGTGCCAGCAGCTTGGAGGGGGATCAAAATGAAAAACTGTTTTTT. Amino acids: CASSLEGDQNEKLFF.

This chain uses TRBV7-2 with TRBJ2-7, with D tentatively TRBD1 or TRBD2 (5 bases each). The CDR3 runs to 16 residues. V dropped 4 bases and J dropped 4 bases, with 20 bases sitting between them. Per the germline V gene, CDR1 is SGHTA and CDR2 is FQGNSA. The CDR3 sequence is CASSSLAGTNLYEQYF. The DNA for the CDR3 is TGTGCCAGCAGCTCCCTGGCAGGGACGAACCTTTACGAGCAGTACTTC.

This clonotype came up once. The chain employs TRBV20-1 and TRBJ1-2; 9 bases line up with TRBD1. V was pared by 6 bases and J by 6 bases, with 8 bases of the junction left unmatched. The germline CDR1 and CDR2 sequences are DFQATT and SNEGSKA (reference sequence). The CDR3 has 13 amino acids. The CDR3 DNA sequence: TGCAGTGCCGGGACAGGGTTTCTGAATGGCTACACCTTC. Translation gives CSAGTGFLNGYTF.

This clonotype has a handful of counts. The V gene is TRBV7-2, the J gene TRBJ1-3, with D perhaps matching TRBD1 (5 bases). Germline CDR1 is SGHTA and CDR2 is FQGNSA. The CDR3 has 14 amino acids. V was pared by 2 bases and J by 4 bases, with 9 bases between. The CDR3 bases are TGTGCCAGCAGCTTAAGGGGAGGCGGAAACACCATATATTTT. Its translation is CASSLRGGGNTIYF.

The chain uses TRBV27 and TRBJ2-7; no firm D call. This CDR3 has 16 amino acids. The V gene's germline CDR1 is MNHEY and CDR2 SMNVEV (reference sequence). Trimming removed 2 bases from V and 2 bases from J, with 16 bases in between. This CDR3 reads CASSLSSGPFTYEQYF. In nucleotides, the CDR3 is TGTGCCAGCAGTTTAAGCTCCGGGCCCTTCACCTACGAGCAGTACTTC.

The chain combines TRBV30 with TRBJ2-1; 11 positions match TRBD2. Germline V gives CDR1 GTSNPN, CDR2 SVGIG (reference sequence). J was trimmed by 6 bases and V by 5 bases; bases with no gene match: 9. The CDR3 is 15 residues long. CDR3 nucleotides: TGTGCCTGGGCTCAGGGACTAGCGGTTAGCAATGAGCAGTTCTTC. This sequence encodes CAWAQGLAVSNEQFF. Full variable domain (rest looked up from reference TRBV30 and TRBJ2-1): SQTIHQWPATLVQPVGSPLSLECTVEGTSNPNLYWYRQAAGRGLQLLFYSVGIGQISSEVPQNLSASRPQDRQFILSSKKLLLSDSGFYLCAWAQGLAVSNEQFFGPGTRLTVL.

V usage is TRBV20-1 and J usage is TRBJ1-5; D remains ambiguous. Trimming cost V 0 bases and J 0 bases, with 12 bases left between them. The germline gives CDR1 DFQATT, CDR2 SNEGSKA (reference sequence). This CDR3 spans 16 amino acids. CDR3 sequence: CSARDRAVYSNQPQHF. CDR3 nucleotide sequence: TGCAGTGCTAGAGATAGGGCAGTTTATAGCAATCAGCCCCAGCATTTT.

This clonotype showed up just a few times. J is TRBJ1-2 and V is TRBV25-1; D might be TRBD1 (5 bases). V was pared by 0 bases and J by 0 bases, with 11 bases between. Per the germline V gene, CDR1 is MGHDK and CDR2 is SYGVNS. The CDR3 is 16 residues long. Written as DNA, the CDR3 is TGTGCCAGCAGTGAATATCGACAGAGTGCTAACTATGGCTACACCTTC. Residues: CASSEYRQSANYGYTF.

The table lists this clonotype with many counts. The chain joins TRBV28 to TRBJ2-7; D is possibly TRBD1 (6 bases). Germline V gene lookup returns CDR1 MDHEN and CDR2 SYDVKM. There are 17 residues in the CDR3. The V gene lost 3 bases and the J gene lost 2 bases, with 20 bases spanning the gap. The DNA of the CDR3 is TGTGCCAGCAGTTTGTTGGGGACGTACAGGGAAACCTACGAGCAGTACTTC. Its protein is CASSLLGTYRETYEQYF.

This clonotype was detected a few times. The CDR3 loop is CASSLAAGGELFF. In nucleotides, the CDR3 is TGTGCCAGCAGCTTAGCAGCAGGGGGGGAGCTGTTTTTT. This sequence joins TRBV7-2 and TRBJ2-2; maybe TRBD1 (5 bases). The germline V and J ends were trimmed by 0 bases and 8 bases, with 7 bases remaining between them. The germline V gene encodes CDR1 SGHTA and CDR2 FQGNSA. There are 13 residues in the CDR3.

This chain uses TRBV6-5 with TRBJ2-3, with TRBD2 matching 7 bases. Trimming took 2 bases from V and 5 from J; bases not matched to a gene: 4. Germline V lookup: CDR1 MNHEY, CDR2 SVGAGI. This CDR3 is built from 14 residues. CDR3 region: CASSYRRERDTQYF. CDR3 DNA: TGTGCCAGCAGTTACCGGCGGGAGAGAGATACGCAGTATTTT.

The chain links TRBV29-1 to TRBJ2-1; TRBD2 agrees at 9 bases. This CDR3 region has 12 residues. The germline CDR1 and CDR2 sequences are SQVTM and ANQGSEA. V lost 7 bases, J lost 15 bases, and 13 bases stayed unmatched. The CDR3 sequence: CSALREGQLSFF. CDR3 in DNA: TGCAGCGCTCTGCGGGAGGGCCAATTATCGTTCTTC.

This CDR3 reads CASRGQVNTGELFF. CDR3 sequence (DNA): TGCGCCAGCAGAGGACAGGTGAACACCGGGGAGCTGTTTTTT. This chain joins TRBV5-1 and TRBJ2-2; 7 nucleotides align to TRBD1. Unmatched junction bases numbered 2, after V lost 5 bases and J lost 1 base. Germline V CDR1 and CDR2: SGHRS, YFSETQ. This CDR3 has 14 residues. Supplemented by reference TRBV5-1 and TRBJ2-2, the full variable domain reads KAGVTQTPRYLIKTRGQQVTLSCSPISGHRSVSWYQQTPGQGLQFLFEYFSETQRNKGNFPGRFSGRQFSNSRSEMNVSTLELGDSALYLCASRGQVNTGELFFGEGSRLTVL.